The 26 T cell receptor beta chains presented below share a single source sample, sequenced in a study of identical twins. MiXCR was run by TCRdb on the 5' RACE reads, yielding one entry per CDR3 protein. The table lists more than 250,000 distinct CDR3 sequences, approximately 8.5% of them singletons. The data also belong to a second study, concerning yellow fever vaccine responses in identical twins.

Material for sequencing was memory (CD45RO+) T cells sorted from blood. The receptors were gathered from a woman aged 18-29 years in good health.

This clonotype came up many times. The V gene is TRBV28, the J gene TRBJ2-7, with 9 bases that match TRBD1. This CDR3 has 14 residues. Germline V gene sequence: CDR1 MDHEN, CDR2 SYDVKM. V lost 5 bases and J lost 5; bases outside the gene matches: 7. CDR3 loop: CASSHGTGFNEQYF. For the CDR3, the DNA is TGTGCCAGCAGTCACGGGACAGGGTTCAACGAGCAGTACTTC.

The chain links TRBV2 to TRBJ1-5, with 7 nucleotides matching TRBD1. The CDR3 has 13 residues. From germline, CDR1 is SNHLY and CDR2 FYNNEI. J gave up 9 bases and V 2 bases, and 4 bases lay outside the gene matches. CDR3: CASSETGAGPQHF. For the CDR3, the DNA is TGTGCCAGCAGTGAAACAGGGGCGGGGCCCCAGCATTTT. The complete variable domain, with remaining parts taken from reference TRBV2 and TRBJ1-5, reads EPEVTQTPSHQVTQMGQEVILRCVPISNHLYFYWYRQILGQKVEFLVSFYNNEISEKSEIFDDQFSVERPDGSNFTLKIRSTKLEDSAMYFCASSETGAGPQHFGDGTRLSIL.

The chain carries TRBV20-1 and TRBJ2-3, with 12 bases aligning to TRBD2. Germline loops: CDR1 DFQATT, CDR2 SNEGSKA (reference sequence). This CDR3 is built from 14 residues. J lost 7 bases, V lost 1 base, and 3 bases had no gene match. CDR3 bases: TGCAGTGCTAGAGCTAGCGGGGGGGCTAATACGCAGTATTTT. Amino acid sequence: CSARASGGANTQYF.

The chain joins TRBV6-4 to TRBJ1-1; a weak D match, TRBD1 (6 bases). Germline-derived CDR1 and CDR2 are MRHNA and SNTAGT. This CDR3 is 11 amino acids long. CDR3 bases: TGTGAAGAGGGGGGGGACACTGAAGCTTTCTTT. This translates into CEEGGDTEAFF.

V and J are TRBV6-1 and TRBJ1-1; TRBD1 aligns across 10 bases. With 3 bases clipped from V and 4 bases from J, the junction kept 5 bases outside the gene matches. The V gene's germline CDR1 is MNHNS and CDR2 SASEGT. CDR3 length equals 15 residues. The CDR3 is CASSETGGLSTEAFF. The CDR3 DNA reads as TGTGCCAGCAGTGAGACAGGGGGCTTGAGCACTGAAGCTTTCTTT.

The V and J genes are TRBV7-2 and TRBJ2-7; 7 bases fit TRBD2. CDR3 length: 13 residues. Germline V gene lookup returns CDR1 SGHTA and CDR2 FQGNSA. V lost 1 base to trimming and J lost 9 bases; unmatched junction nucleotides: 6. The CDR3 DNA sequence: TGTGCCAGCAGCTTAGGGGCGGGGGTTCTGCAGTACGTC. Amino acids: CASSLGAGVLQYV.

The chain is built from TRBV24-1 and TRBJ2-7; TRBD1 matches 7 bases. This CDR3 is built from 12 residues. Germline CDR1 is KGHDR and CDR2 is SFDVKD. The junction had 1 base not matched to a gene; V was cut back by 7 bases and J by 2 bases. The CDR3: CATRDRAYEQYF. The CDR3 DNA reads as TGTGCCACCAGAGACAGGGCCTACGAGCAGTACTTC.

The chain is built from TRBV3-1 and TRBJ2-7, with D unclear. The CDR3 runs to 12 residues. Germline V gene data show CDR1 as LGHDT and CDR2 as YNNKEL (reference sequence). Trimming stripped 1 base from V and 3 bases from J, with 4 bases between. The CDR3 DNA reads TGTGCCAGCAGCCAAGCAGACTACGAGCAGTACTTC. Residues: CASSQADYEQYF.

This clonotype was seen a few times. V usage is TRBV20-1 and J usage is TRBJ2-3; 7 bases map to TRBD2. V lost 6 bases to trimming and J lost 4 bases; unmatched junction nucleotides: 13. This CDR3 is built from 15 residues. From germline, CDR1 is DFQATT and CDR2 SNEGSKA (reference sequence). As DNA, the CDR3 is TGCAGTGCGAGGAGAGCGGCGGGAGATGCAGATACGCAGTATTTT. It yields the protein CSARRAAGDADTQYF.

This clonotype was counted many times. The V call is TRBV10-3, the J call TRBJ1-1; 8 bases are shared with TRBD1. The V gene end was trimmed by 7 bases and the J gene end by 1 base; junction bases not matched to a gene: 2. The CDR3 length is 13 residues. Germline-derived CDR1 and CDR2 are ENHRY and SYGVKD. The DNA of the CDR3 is TGTGCCATCACTGGACAGGGGAACACTGAAGCTTTCTTT. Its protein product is CAITGQGNTEAFF.

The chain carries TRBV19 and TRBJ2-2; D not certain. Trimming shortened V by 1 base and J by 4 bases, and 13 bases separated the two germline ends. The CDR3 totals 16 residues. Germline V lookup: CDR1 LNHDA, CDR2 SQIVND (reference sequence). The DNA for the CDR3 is TGTGCCAGTAGTATAGTGCCGAACCAACGCACCGGGGAGCTGTTTTTT. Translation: CASSIVPNQRTGELFF.

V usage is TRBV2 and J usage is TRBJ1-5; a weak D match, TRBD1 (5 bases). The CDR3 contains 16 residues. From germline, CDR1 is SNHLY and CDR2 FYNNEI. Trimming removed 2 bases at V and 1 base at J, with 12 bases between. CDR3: CASSETGRGSNQPQHF. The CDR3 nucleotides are TGTGCCAGCAGTGAAACGGGGCGCGGAAGCAATCAGCCCCAGCATTTT.

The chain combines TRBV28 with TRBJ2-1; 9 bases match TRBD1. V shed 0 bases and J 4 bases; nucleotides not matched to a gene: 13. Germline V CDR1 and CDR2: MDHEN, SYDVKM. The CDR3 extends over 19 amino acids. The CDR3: CASSLWVGDRDSRYNEQFF. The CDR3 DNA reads TGTGCCAGCAGTTTATGGGTTGGGGACAGGGATTCGAGGTACAATGAGCAGTTCTTC.

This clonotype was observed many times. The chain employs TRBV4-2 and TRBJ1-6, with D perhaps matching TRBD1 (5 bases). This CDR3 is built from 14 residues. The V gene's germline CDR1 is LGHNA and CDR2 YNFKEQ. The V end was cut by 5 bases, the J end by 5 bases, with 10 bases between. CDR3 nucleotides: TGTGCCAGCAGCGGGGGTCAGAATAATTCACCCCTCCACTTT. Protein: CASSGGQNNSPLHF.

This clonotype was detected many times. The CDR3 region has the DNA TGTGCCAGCAGTTTTGGGGACAGGACCCGAGAGGACACCGGGGAGCTGTTTTTT. Amino acid sequence: CASSFGDRTREDTGELFF. The chain has TRBV12-3 or TRBV12-4 and TRBJ2-2; 8 nucleotides line up with TRBD1. The junction had 12 bases not matched to a gene; V was cut back by 3 bases and J by 3 bases. The CDR3 spans 18 residues.

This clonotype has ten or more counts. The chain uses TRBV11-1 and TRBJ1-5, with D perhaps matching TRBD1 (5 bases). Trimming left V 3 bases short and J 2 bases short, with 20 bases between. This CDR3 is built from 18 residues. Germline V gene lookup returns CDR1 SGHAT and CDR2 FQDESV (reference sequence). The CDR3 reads CASSFSWGLGAGNQPQHF. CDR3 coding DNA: TGTGCCAGCAGCTTCTCGTGGGGCCTCGGGGCAGGCAATCAGCCCCAGCATTTT.

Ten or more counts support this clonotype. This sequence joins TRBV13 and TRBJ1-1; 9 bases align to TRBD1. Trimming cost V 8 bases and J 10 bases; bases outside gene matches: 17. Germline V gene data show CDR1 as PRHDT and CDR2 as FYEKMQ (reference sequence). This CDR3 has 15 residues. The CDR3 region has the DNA TGTGCCAGCCGGCACCGGGACAGGGTTATCCTTGGAGCTTTCTTT. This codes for CASRHRDRVILGAFF. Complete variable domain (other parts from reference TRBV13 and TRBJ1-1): AAGVIQSPRHLIKEKRETATLKCYPIPRHDTVYWYQQGPGQDPQFLISFYEKMQSDKGSIPDRFSAQQFSDYHSELNMSSLELGDSALYFCASRHRDRVILGAFFGQGTRLTVV.

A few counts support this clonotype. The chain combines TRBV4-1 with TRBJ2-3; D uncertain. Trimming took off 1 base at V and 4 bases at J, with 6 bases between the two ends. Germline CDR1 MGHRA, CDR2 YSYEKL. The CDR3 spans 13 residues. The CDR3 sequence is CASSQGAADTQYF. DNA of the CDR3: TGCGCCAGCAGCCAAGGGGCAGCAGATACGCAGTATTTT.

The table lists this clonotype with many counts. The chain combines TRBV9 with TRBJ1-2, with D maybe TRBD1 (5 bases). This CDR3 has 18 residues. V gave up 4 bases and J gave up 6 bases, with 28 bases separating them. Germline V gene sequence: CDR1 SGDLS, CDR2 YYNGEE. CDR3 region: CASSPFPPSQATPHGYTF. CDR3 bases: TGTGCCAGCAGCCCTTTCCCCCCCTCACAGGCGACTCCCCATGGCTACACCTTC.

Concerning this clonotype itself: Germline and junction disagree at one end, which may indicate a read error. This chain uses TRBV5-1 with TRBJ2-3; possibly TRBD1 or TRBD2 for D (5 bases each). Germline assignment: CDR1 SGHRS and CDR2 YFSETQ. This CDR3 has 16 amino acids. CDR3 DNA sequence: TGCGCCAGCAGCTTGGAGCCGGGGCCTAGCATAGATACGCAGTATTTT. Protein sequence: CASSLEPGPSIDTQYF. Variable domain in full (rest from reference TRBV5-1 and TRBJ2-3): KAGVTQTPRYLIKTRGQQVTLSCSPISGHRSVSWYQQTPGQGLQFLFEYFSETQRNKGNFPGRFSGRQFSNSRSEMNVSTLELGDSALYLCASSLEPGPSIDTQYFGPGTRLTVL.

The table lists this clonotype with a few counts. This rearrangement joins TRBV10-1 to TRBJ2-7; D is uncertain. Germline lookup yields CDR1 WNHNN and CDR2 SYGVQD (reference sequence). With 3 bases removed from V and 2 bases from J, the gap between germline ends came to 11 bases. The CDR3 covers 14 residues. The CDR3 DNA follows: TGCGCCAGCAGTGAAGAGCCTACGACCTACGAGCAGTACTTC. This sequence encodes CASSEEPTTYEQYF.

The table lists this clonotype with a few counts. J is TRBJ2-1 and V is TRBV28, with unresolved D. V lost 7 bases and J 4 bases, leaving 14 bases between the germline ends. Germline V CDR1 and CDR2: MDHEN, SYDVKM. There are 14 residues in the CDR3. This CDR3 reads CASKSGPTYNEQFF. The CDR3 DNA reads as TGTGCCAGCAAATCCGGGCCCACTTACAATGAGCAGTTCTTC.

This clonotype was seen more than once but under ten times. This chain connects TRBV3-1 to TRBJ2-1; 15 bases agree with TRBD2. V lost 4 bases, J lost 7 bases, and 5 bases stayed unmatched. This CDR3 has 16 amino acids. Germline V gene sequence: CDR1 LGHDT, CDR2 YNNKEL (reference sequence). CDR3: CASSRTSGGVGNEQFF. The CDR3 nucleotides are TGTGCCAGCAGCCGGACTAGCGGGGGGGTAGGTAATGAGCAGTTCTTC.

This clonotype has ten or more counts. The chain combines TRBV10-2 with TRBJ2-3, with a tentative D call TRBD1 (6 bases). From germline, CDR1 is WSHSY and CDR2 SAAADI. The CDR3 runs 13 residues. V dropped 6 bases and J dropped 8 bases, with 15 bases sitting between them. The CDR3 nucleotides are TGCGCCAGCAGCGCAGGGGCGTTGTCTACGCAGTATTTT. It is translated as CASSAGALSTQYF.

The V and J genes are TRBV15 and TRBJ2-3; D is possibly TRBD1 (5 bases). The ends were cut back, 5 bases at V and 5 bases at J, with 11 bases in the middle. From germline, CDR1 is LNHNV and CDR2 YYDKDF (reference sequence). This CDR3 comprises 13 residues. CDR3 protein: CATSGLGVDTQYF. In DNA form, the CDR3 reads TGTGCCACCAGCGGGCTAGGGGTAGATACGCAGTATTTT.

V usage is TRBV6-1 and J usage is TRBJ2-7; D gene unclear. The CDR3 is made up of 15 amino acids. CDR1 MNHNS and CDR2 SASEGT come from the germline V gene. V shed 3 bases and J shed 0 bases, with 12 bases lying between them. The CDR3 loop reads CASSDGVRSSYEQYV. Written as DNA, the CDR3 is TGTGCCAGCAGTGATGGGGTGAGGAGCTCCTACGAGCAGTACGTC.